The rows below give T cell receptor beta chains drawn from one sample of a study of blood T cell repertoires in COVID-19. Method: immunoSEQ multiplex PCR; TCRdb's copy keeps in-frame clones and lacks some. Among nearly 200,000 clones, approximately 87% were seen once, and the ten largest hold about 0.81%. The sample was peripheral blood. The receptors originated from a woman aged 70-85 years with acute or convalescent COVID-19. CDR3s include the opening cysteine and the closing phenylalanine or tryptophan. D genes are given only for firm matches. Not all rows give a size; the values are once, few, many and, for expanded clones, a class.

TRBD2	few	TRBV7-2	TRBJ2-5	CASSTTVAGGRMTQYF	TGTGCCAGCAGCACGACGGTAGCGGGAGGCAGGATGACCCAGTACTTC
-	-	TRBV10-2	TRBJ2-7	CASRPGLSSYEQYF	TGCGCCAGCAGGCCAGGGTTGAGCTCCTACGAGCAGTACTTC
TRBD1	-	TRBV14	TRBJ2-1	CASSPDRGGRTYNEQFF	TGTGCCAGCAGCCCCGACAGGGGGGGAAGGACCTACAATGAGCAGTTCTTC
-	-	TRBV19	TRBJ1-2	CASISSQFRDLNGYTF	TGTGCCAGTATTTCCTCGCAATTCAGGGATTTGAATGGCTACACCTTC
TRBD1	-	TRBV7-8	TRBJ2-7	CASSLGTGGFYEQYF	TGTGCCAGCAGTTTGGGGACAGGGGGGTTCTACGAGCAGTACTTC
TRBD1	-	TRBV5-4	TRBJ1-1	CASSSGQGRTEAFF	TGTGCCAGCAGCTCTGGACAGGGGAGGACTGAAGCTTTCTTT
TRBD2	-	TRBV5-1	TRBJ2-3	CASSSSSGSSTDTQYF	TGCGCCAGCAGCTCCTCTAGCGGGAGTAGCACAGATACGCAGTATTTT
-	-	TRBV19	TRBJ2-4	CASSSRVQGNIQYF	TGTGCCAGTAGTTCCCGGGTCCAGGGAAACATTCAGTACTTC
TRBD2	-	TRBV29-1	TRBJ2-4	CSVAPPRGAGDGDIQYF	TGCAGCGTTGCCCCCCCCCGCGGAGCGGGAGACGGGGACATTCAGTACTTC
TRBD1	once	TRBV9	TRBJ1-4	CASSVGQGATNEKLFF	TGTGCCAGCAGCGTCGGACAGGGGGCTACTAATGAAAAACTGTTTTTT
TRBD1	-	TRBV6-2/TRBV6-3	TRBJ2-5	CASSYSWTGGSRETQYF	TGTGCCAGCAGTTACTCGTGGACAGGGGGAAGTAGGGAGACCCAGTACTTC
TRBD1	few	TRBV18	TRBJ1-6	CASSRLRQGPNSPLHF	TGTGCCAGCTCCCGCCTCCGACAGGGCCCTAATTCACCCCTCCACTTT
-	once	TRBV10-3	TRBJ2-5	CATRTEARQETQYF	TGTGCCACCAGAACGGAGGCACGACAAGAGACCCAGTACTTC
TRBD2	-	TRBV19	TRBJ2-3	CASKLAGGTDTQYF	TGTGCCAGCAAACTAGCGGGAGGGACAGATACGCAGTATTTT
TRBD2	-	TRBV19	TRBJ2-3	CASTISGGPTDTQYF	TGTGCCAGTACTATTAGCGGGGGGCCCACAGATACGCAGTATTTT
TRBD2	-	TRBV28	TRBJ2-1	CASSPHLAGGEQFF	TGTGCCAGCAGTCCCCATCTAGCGGGAGGCGAGCAGTTCTTC
-	-	TRBV6-6	TRBJ1-4	CASSYRPRGNNEKLFF	TGTGCCAGCAGTTACCGACCTCGAGGCAATAATGAAAAACTGTTTTTT
-	-	TRBV5-1	TRBJ2-5	CASSLGGSQETQYF	TGCGCCAGCAGCTTGGGCGGGTCCCAAGAGACCCAGTACTTC
TRBD1	-	TRBV6-5	TRBJ2-7	CASSREGQGIYEQYF	TGTGCCAGCAGCCGCGAGGGACAGGGGATCTACGAGCAGTACTTC
-	few	TRBV18	TRBJ2-7	CASSPDRSYEQYF	TGTGCCAGCTCACCAGACAGATCCTACGAGCAGTACTTC
-	-	TRBV18	TRBJ1-2	CASSPDSGYGYTF	TGTGCCAGCTCGCCGGACAGTGGCTATGGCTACACCTTC
TRBD1	once	TRBV10-3	TRBJ1-5	CAMTSGGRQPQHF	TGTGCCATGACTTCAGGGGGCAGGCAGCCCCAGCATTTT
TRBD1	-	TRBV9	TRBJ1-4	CASSLGTDRNEKLFF	TGTGCCAGCAGCCTGGGGACAGACCGTAATGAAAAACTGTTTTTT
TRBD1	-	TRBV5-1	TRBJ2-7	CASSLEWGQAPYEQYF	TGCGCCAGCAGCTTGGAGTGGGGACAGGCTCCCTACGAGCAGTACTTC
-	-	TRBV18	TRBJ2-7	CASSPGTKRGSYEQYF	TGTGCCAGCTCACCAGGCACCAAACGAGGCTCCTACGAGCAGTACTTC
-	-	TRBV29-1	TRBJ1-4	CSVDGLFF	TGCAGCGTTGATGGCTTGTTTTTT
TRBD1	-	TRBV6-5	TRBJ2-5	CASSPTGTGRETQYF	TGTGCCAGCAGCCCAACCGGGACAGGGCGAGAGACCCAGTACTTC
TRBD2	-	TRBV11-3	TRBJ2-7	CASSLAREGGEQYF	TGTGCCAGCAGCTTAGCCCGGGAGGGCGGCGAGCAGTACTTC